What follows are 2 T cell receptor beta chains derived from one specimen sequenced in a study of T cells in localized non-small cell lung cancer. This table comes from immunoSEQ multiplex PCR, and its TCRdb copy is limited to in-frame clones, with some not included. The sample holds 14,000 or so clones, roughly 87% seen once. Sequenced material: peripheral blood mononuclear cells, taken before any cancer treatment. These receptors came from a man aged 40-75 years with stage III lung adenocarcinoma.

The genes are TRBV27 and TRBJ2-5; 10 bases match TRBD2. The junction had 7 bases not matched to a gene; V was cut back by 4 bases and J by 5 bases. Germline CDR1 and CDR2: MNHEY and SMNVEV (reference sequence). This CDR3 contains 15 residues. CDR3 in amino acids: CASSYTPSGSETQYF. CDR3 sequence (DNA): TGTGCCAGCAGTTATACCCCTAGCGGGAGTGAGACCCAGTACTTC.

The chain is built from TRBV28 and TRBJ1-6, with 7 bases lining up with TRBD1. Germline V CDR1 and CDR2: MDHEN, SYDVKM. This CDR3 spans 15 amino acids. V shed 2 bases, J shed 8 bases, and the junction held 6 bases outside the gene matches. The DNA of the CDR3 is TGTGCCAGCAGTTTACCACAGGGGTCGGATTCACCCCTCCACTTT. It codes for CASSLPQGSDSPLHF. Full variable domain (missing parts from reference TRBV28 and TRBJ1-6): DVKVTQSSRYLVKRTGEKVFLECVQDMDHENMFWYRQDPGLGLRLIYFSYDVKMKEKGDIPEGYSVSREKKERFSLILESASTNQTSMYLCASSLPQGSDSPLHFGNGTRLTVT.